These T cell receptor beta chains were read from a single sample in a study of metastatic and nonmetastatic thyroid tumors. From the PCR reads, TCRdb re-called clones with MiXCR. The sample lists tens of thousands of clones; under 30% were seen once. The sample was blood. Receptors were obtained from a female donor with papillary thyroid cancer or a benign thyroid nodule (not recorded which). Some clones in this sample may be carry-over from other donors' samples. Both conserved end residues are part of each CDR3. The D gene is left open where the match is weak. A row's size may be missing; if present it is once, few, many or a size class.

D gene	J gene	V gene	clone size	CDR3 DNA	CDR3 protein
TRBD1	TRBJ1-1	TRBV3-1	-	TGTGCCAGCAGCCAAGAAGGACAGGGCGGCACTGAAGCTTTCTTT	CASSQEGQGGTEAFF
-	TRBJ2-1	TRBV5-1	many	TGCGCCAGCAGCTTGAACGGGGGCAACGAGCAGTTCTTC	CASSLNGGNEQFF
-	TRBJ2-1	TRBV20-1	-	TGCAGTGCAACGACAGCCCTCGAGCCCCACAATGAGCAGTTCTTC	CSATTALEPHNEQFF
-	TRBJ1-2	TRBV11-1	once	TGTGCCAGCAGCGAAACGTCCTATGGCTACACCTTC	CASSETSYGYTF
-	TRBJ1-3	TRBV7-3	-	TGTGCCAGTGGATCCAGACGACTTAATCGAGGGGGAAACACCATATATTTT	CASGSRRLNRGGNTIYF
-	TRBJ2-1	TRBV7-9	-	TGTGCCAGCAGCTTAGGGCCCGGTACCAATGAGCAGTTCTTC	CASSLGPGTNEQFF
-	TRBJ1-3	TRBV11-1	-	TGTGCCAGCAGCTTAGCCCTAGGGCAGGATGGAAACACCATATATTTT	CASSLALGQDGNTIYF
-	TRBJ2-3	TRBV7-3	-	TGTGCCAGCAGCCTCTGGCACCTAGATACGCAGTATTTT	CASSLWHLDTQYF
-	TRBJ1-1	TRBV12-3/TRBV12-4	-	TGTGCCAGCCGCCCAGGGAACACTGAAGCTTTCTTT	CASRPGNTEAFF
-	TRBJ1-1	TRBV7-9	-	TGCGCCAGCAGCTTAGCGGCAGGGTCCACTGAAGCTTTCTTT	CASSLAAGSTEAFF
-	TRBJ2-1	TRBV7-3	-	TGTGCCAGCAGCTTAACGGCCCGGAGCAATGAGCAGTTCTTC	CASSLTARSNEQFF
-	TRBJ2-2	TRBV6-5	few	TGTGCCAGCAGTTACCCTCACACCGGGGAGCTGTTTTTT	CASSYPHTGELFF
-	TRBJ1-2	TRBV3-1	many	TGTGCCAGCAGCCAAGGTGGCGGCAAAAATGGCTACACCTTC	CASSQGGGKNGYTF
-	TRBJ1-5	TRBV2	-	TGTGCCAGCAGTGAATGGCAGGGAAGCAATCAGCCCCAGCATTTT	CASSEWQGSNQPQHF
TRBD1	TRBJ1-5	TRBV4-1	many	TGCGCCAGCAGCCGAACCGGGACAGATAGCAATCAGCCCCAGCATTTT	CASSRTGTDSNQPQHF
TRBD2	TRBJ2-1	TRBV20-1	-	TGCAGTGCTTCACGGACTAGGCACCAAAATGAGCAGTTCTTC	CSASRTRHQNEQFF
TRBD2	TRBJ2-1	TRBV28	few	TGTGCCAGCAGTTTGGCTAGCGGCTACAATGAGCAGTTCTTC	CASSLASGYNEQFF
TRBD2	TRBJ2-4	TRBV12-3/TRBV12-4	many	TGTGCCAGCAGCTCTATTAGCGGGAGAGACATTCAGTACTTC	CASSSISGRDIQYF
-	TRBJ1-4	TRBV2	few	TGTGCCAGCGTGTTTACAGGGAGGGGTGAAAAACTGTTTTTT	CASVFTGRGEKLFF
TRBD2	TRBJ2-7	TRBV6-1	few	TGTGCCAGCAGGCCTCGGACTAGCGGGAGCTACGAGCAGTACTTC	CASRPRTSGSYEQYF
-	TRBJ1-2	TRBV7-9	many	TGTGCCAGCAGCTTAGTCGCAGGGCGGGCTGGCTACACCTTC	CASSLVAGRAGYTF
TRBD2	TRBJ2-3	TRBV5-1	-	TGCGCCAGCAGCGTAGCGGGGGGGCGGGGAGATACGCAGTATTTT	CASSVAGGRGDTQYF
-	TRBJ2-2	TRBV6-9	few	TGTGCCAGCAGTTTCAGTACCGGGGAGCTGTTTTTT	CASSFSTGELFF
TRBD1	TRBJ1-2	TRBV6-5	medium-sized	TGTGCCAGCAGTTACACATTATCCGGGACAGTTTTCGGCTACACCTTC	CASSYTLSGTVFGYTF
-	TRBJ1-1	TRBV28	many	TGTGCCAGCAGTTTCGGGACACTTATGAACACTGAAGCTTTCTTT	CASSFGTLMNTEAFF
-	TRBJ2-2	TRBV30	few	TGTGCCTGGAACCAATGGGTTGGCGGATCGAACACCGGGGAGCTGTTTTTT	CAWNQWVGGSNTGELFF
TRBD1	TRBJ1-4	TRBV7-2	-	TGTGCCAGCAGCTTAGCCGGGACAGGAAAAAGATGGTTAGAAAAACTGTTTTTT	CASSLAGTGKRWLEKLFF
-	TRBJ1-2	TRBV6-2/TRBV6-3	few	TGTGCCAGCAGCTCGGCGGGGGCCTCTAACTATGGCTACACCTTC	CASSSAGASNYGYTF
-	TRBJ1-5	TRBV7-7	-	TGTGCTAGCAGCTTAGCCCCCGGGGCACGGTATCAGCCCCAGCATTTT	CASSLAPGARYQPQHF
TRBD1	TRBJ1-2	TRBV30	-	TGTGCCTGGAGGGGACAGGGGAGCTATGGCTACACCTTC	CAWRGQGSYGYTF
TRBD2	TRBJ2-2	TRBV6-5	-	TGTGCCAGCAGTTACAGGACTAGCGGGGGGACGAACACCGGGGAGCTGTTTTTT	CASSYRTSGGTNTGELFF
TRBD2	TRBJ2-1	TRBV12-3/TRBV12-4	medium-sized	TGTGCCAGCAGTTTTGAAGGAGTGGGAGGGCTCTACAATGAGCAGTTCTTC	CASSFEGVGGLYNEQFF
-	TRBJ2-1	TRBV4-1	-	TGCGCCAGCAGCCAAGAGGGGGTTCCTGGGTACAATGAGCAGTTCTTC	CASSQEGVPGYNEQFF
-	TRBJ1-2	TRBV28	-	TGTGCCAGCGAAACAAAACTAGAAGCTAACTATGGCTACACCTTC	CASETKLEANYGYTF
-	TRBJ2-1	TRBV19	-	TGTGCCAGTAAAGGGAATGAGCAGTTCTTC	CASKGNEQFF
-	TRBJ1-1	TRBV19	-	TGTGCCAGTAGTATTTATGGGGCGCGCACTGAAGCTTTCTTT	CASSIYGARTEAFF
TRBD2	TRBJ2-2	TRBV6-1	-	TGTGCCAGCCGAAGCGGGAGTTTCACCGGGGATCTGTTTTTT	CASRSGSFTGDLFF
-	TRBJ2-1	TRBV7-3	many	TGTGCCAGCAGCTTAGGGGCATCTGAGCAGTTCTTC	CASSLGASEQFF
TRBD2	TRBJ2-2	TRBV2	-	TGTGCCAGCAGAGGACTAGCGGGAGGTACCGGGGAGCTGTTTTTT	CASRGLAGGTGELFF
-	TRBJ1-5	TRBV6-1	few	TGTGCCAGCAGTGAACCCCAGTATAGCAATCAGCCCCAGCATTTT	CASSEPQYSNQPQHF
-	TRBJ2-5	TRBV19	-	TGTGCCAGTAGTATACAGTACCAAGAGACCCAGTACTTC	CASSIQYQETQYF
-	TRBJ2-7	TRBV11-2	-	TGTGCCAGCAGCTTAAGGCAAACCTACGAGCAGTACTTC	CASSLRQTYEQYF
-	TRBJ1-6	TRBV11-2	-	TGTGCCAGCAGCTTAGGGGCCGCACATAATTCACCCCTCCACTTT	CASSLGAAHNSPLHF
TRBD2	TRBJ2-7	TRBV28	-	TGTGCCAGCAGTTTGTTCGGGGGGAGGGGCGGATACGAGCAGTACTTC	CASSLFGGRGGYEQYF
-	TRBJ2-1	TRBV20-1	medium-sized	TGCAGTGCTAGAGAGTTCTTGGGACGCAACAATGAGCAGTTCTTC	CSAREFLGRNNEQFF
-	TRBJ1-2	TRBV5-1	-	TGCGCCAGCAGCTTACGACAGAGTGCTAACTATGGCTACACCTTC	CASSLRQSANYGYTF
-	TRBJ2-3	TRBV4-2	-	TGTGCCAGCAGCCAAGTAGAGACAGATACGCAGTATTTT	CASSQVETDTQYF
TRBD2	TRBJ2-1	TRBV28	few	TGTGCCAGCAGTTTAGGGACTAGCGGATACAATGAGCAGTTCTTC	CASSLGTSGYNEQFF
TRBD1	TRBJ1-5	TRBV30	-	TGTGCCTGGAGTCCCCCGGGACAGCGCAATCAGCCCCAGCATTTT	CAWSPPGQRNQPQHF
TRBD2	TRBJ2-7	TRBV4-1	few	TGCGCCAGCAGCCAGGGACTAGCGGTCTACGAGCAGTACTTC	CASSQGLAVYEQYF
TRBD2	TRBJ2-1	TRBV20-1	-	TGCAGTGCGCAGGACCGGCTAGCGGGGTCCAATGAGCAGTTCTTC	CSAQDRLAGSNEQFF
-	TRBJ1-5	TRBV6-1	-	TGTGCCAGCAGTTGGAGCAGGGAAGGACAGCCCCAGCATTTT	CASSWSREGQPQHF
-	TRBJ1-1	TRBV6-2/TRBV6-3	few	TGTGCCAGCAGCTCACCACGTAGCCACCTCGAAGAAGCTTTCTTT	CASSSPRSHLEEAFF
-	TRBJ1-1	TRBV28	-	TGTGCCAGCAGTTTATGGATGAACACTGAAGCTTTCTTT	CASSLWMNTEAFF
-	TRBJ2-7	TRBV6-1	-	TGTGCCAGCAAGGCAGGTCGAACCTCCTACGAGCAGTACTTC	CASKAGRTSYEQYF